These T cell receptor beta chains were read from a single sample in a study of radiotherapy plus CTLA-4 blockade in lung cancer. Generated by immunoSEQ multiplex PCR, the TCRdb table keeps only in-frame clones and is missing some. Among under 45,000 clones listed, nearly 80% were seen once. The input for sequencing was peripheral blood, taken from a patient treated with radiotherapy plus ipilimumab. The receptor source for this set is a human donor with non-small cell lung cancer that progressed on radiotherapy plus ipilimumab. Both conserved end residues are trimmed from each CDR3.

V gene	J gene	CDR3 protein
TRBV5-4	TRBJ2-7	ASSLYDRVGEQY
TRBV5-4	TRBJ2-2	ASSLDGVVTGELF
TRBV19	TRBJ1-2	ASSWPGNYGYT
TRBV2	TRBJ2-1	ASSAGTRYNEQF
TRBV10-1	TRBJ2-7	ASRLGGPYEQY
TRBV5-6	TRBJ2-1	ASGGAGLYNEQF
TRBV5-6	TRBJ2-1	ASSLVGYEQF
TRBV28	TRBJ1-1	ASSLRTGVMNTEAF
TRBV7-6	TRBJ2-3	ASIPRRESTDTQY
TRBV5-1	TRBJ1-1	ASTQDPAGTNTEAF
TRBV10-3	TRBJ2-7	AISEIETVTDYYEQY
TRBV19	TRBJ1-5	ASSKGDREAQPQH
TRBV5-1	TRBJ1-1	ASSEWGQGNSEAF
TRBV9	TRBJ1-2	ASSVAGELTYGYT